This entry describes one TCR beta chain. The data originate from a study of blood T cell repertoires in COVID-19. Sequencing was performed with immunoSEQ multiplex PCR; in TCRdb, only in-frame clones are kept and a portion is missing. The table has more than 140,000 clones, 80% to 90% seen once. This sequence originates from a woman in her forties or fifties in a cohort sampled during active or convalescent COVID-19. Sample: peripheral blood.

This CDR3 reads CASSLGIGQLPYGYTF. Written as DNA, the CDR3 is TGTGCCAGCAGTTTGGGTATAGGACAGCTACCCTATGGCTACACCTTC. This rearrangement joins TRBV27 to TRBJ1-2; the D gene is possibly TRBD1 (6 bases). The CDR3 loop spans 16 amino acids. Trimming took off 3 bases at V and 4 bases at J, with 18 bases between the two ends. Germline CDR1 reads MNHEY; CDR2 reads SMNVEV (reference sequence).